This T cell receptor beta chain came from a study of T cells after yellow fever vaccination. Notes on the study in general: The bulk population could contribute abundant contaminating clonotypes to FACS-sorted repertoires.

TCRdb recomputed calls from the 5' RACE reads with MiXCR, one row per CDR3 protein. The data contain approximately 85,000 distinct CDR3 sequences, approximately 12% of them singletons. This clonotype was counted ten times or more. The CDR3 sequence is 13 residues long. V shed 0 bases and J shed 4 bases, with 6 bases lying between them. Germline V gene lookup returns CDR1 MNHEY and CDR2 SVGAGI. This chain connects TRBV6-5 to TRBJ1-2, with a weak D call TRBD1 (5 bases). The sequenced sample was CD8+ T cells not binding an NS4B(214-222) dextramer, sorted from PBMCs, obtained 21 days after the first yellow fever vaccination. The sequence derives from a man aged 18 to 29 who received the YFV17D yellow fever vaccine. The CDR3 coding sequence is TGTGCCAGCAGTTACTCGAGGGGCTATGGCTACACCTTC. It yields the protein CASSYSRGYGYTF.